These T cell receptor beta chains were read from a single sample in a study of blood T cell repertoires in COVID-19. Only in-frame clones appear in the TCRdb table, and some are missing; sequencing was by immunoSEQ multiplex PCR. The sample gives roughly 59,000 clones, around 73% of which show up once; 10% to 15% is in the top ten. What was sequenced was peripheral blood. These receptors were collected from an elderly man with acute or convalescent COVID-19. Both conserved end residues are part of each CDR3. D genes are given only for firm matches. Only some rows state a clone size, as once, few, many or a class for expanded clones.

j_gene,d_gene,v_gene,abundance,CDR3aa,CDR3nt
TRBJ1-5,TRBD1,TRBV30,-,CAWSGDLDRPLHF,TGTGCCTGGAGCGGGGACTTGGACAGGCCGTTGCATTTT
TRBJ1-1,-,TRBV7-2,-,CASSLGRNTEAFF,TGTGCCAGCAGCTTAGGGAGGAACACTGAAGCTTTCTTT
TRBJ2-2,-,TRBV3-1/TRBV3-2,-,CASSQDSRDTGELFF,TGTGCCAGCAGCCAAGACAGCAGGGACACCGGGGAGCTGTTTTTT
TRBJ2-2,-,TRBV11-3,-,CASSSRVRTGELFF,TGTGCCAGCAGCTCCAGGGTACGCACCGGGGAGCTGTTTTTT
TRBJ1-3,-,TRBV15,few,CATSRYSFDSGNTIYF,TGTGCCACCAGCAGATACAGTTTCGACTCTGGAAACACCATATATTTT
TRBJ2-5,TRBD2,TRBV19,few,CASSTGLAGVITKKTQYF,TGTGCCAGTAGTACAGGACTAGCGGGAGTCATCACGAAGAAGACCCAGTACTTC
TRBJ1-2,-,TRBV4-1,-,CASSQAGVVYGYTF,TGCGCCAGCAGCCAGGCTGGAGTAGTCTATGGCTACACCTTC
TRBJ1-2,-,TRBV7-9,medium-sized,CASSLGAGYGYTF,TGTGCCAGCAGCTTAGGCGCGGGCTATGGCTACACCTTC
TRBJ1-2,-,TRBV19,few,CASRNTQAGAKGYTF,TGTGCCAGTAGAAATACCCAGGCAGGGGCGAAGGGCTACACCTTC
TRBJ1-4,TRBD1,TRBV7-9,-,CASSQRQGGINEKLFF,TGTGCCAGCAGCCAAAGACAGGGTGGTATTAATGAAAAACTGTTTTTT
TRBJ2-7,-,TRBV2,many,CASRVDRAYEQYF,TGTGCCAGCAGAGTTGACAGAGCCTACGAGCAGTACTTC
TRBJ1-4,TRBD1,TRBV7-8,-,CASSSYPGQVATNEKLFF,TGTGCCAGCAGCTCCTATCCGGGACAGGTCGCAACTAATGAAAAACTGTTTTTT
TRBJ2-6,TRBD1,TRBV4-2,-,CASSQEYRGSGANVLTF,TGTGCCAGCAGCCAAGAATACAGGGGATCTGGGGCCAACGTCCTGACTTTC
TRBJ2-1,-,TRBV5-4,-,CASSPAGDNEQFF,TGTGCCAGCAGCCCGGCGGGTGACAATGAGCAGTTCTTC
TRBJ1-5,TRBD1,TRBV6-6,-,CASSYRAGGNDQPQHF,TGTGCCAGCAGTTACAGGGCAGGGGGTAACGATCAGCCCCAGCATTTT
TRBJ2-7,-,TRBV14,-,CASSQGLRGSYEQYF,TGTGCCAGCAGCCAAGGTCTCCGCGGCTCCTACGAGCAGTACTTC
TRBJ2-7,-,TRBV6-6,-,CASTKQDSSYEQYF,TGTGCCAGCACCAAACAGGATAGCTCCTACGAGCAGTACTTC
TRBJ2-7,-,TRBV9,-,CASSVAQGPYEQYF,TGTGCCAGCAGCGTAGCCCAGGGGCCCTACGAGCAGTACTTC
TRBJ1-5,-,TRBV19,-,CASSVMGRASNQPQHF,TGTGCCAGTAGTGTTATGGGGAGGGCGAGCAATCAGCCCCAGCATTTT
TRBJ1-5,TRBD1,TRBV7-9,-,CASSLSGTGRQPQHF,TGTGCCAGCAGTCTTAGCGGGACAGGGCGCCAGCCCCAGCATTTT
TRBJ1-1,-,TRBV5-4,-,CASSPPQGSAAFF,TGTGCCAGCAGCCCCCCCCAGGGGAGCGCAGCTTTCTTT
TRBJ2-5,-,TRBV21-1,-,CASSKVAGGPLETQYF,TGTGCCAGCAGCAAAGTTGCGGGGGGGCCTTTGGAGACCCAGTACTTC
TRBJ1-4,TRBD1,TRBV6-6,-,CASSSHRDRPEKLFF,TGTGCCAGCAGTTCCCACAGGGACAGGCCTGAAAAACTGTTTTTT
TRBJ1-2,-,TRBV5-1,-,CASSLVGGRRDYTF,TGCGCCAGCAGCTTGGTTGGGGGCCGGCGTGACTACACCTTC
TRBJ1-4,-,TRBV5-1,-,CASSLGQVGEKLFF,TGCGCCAGCAGCTTGGGACAGGTGGGCGAAAAACTGTTTTTT
TRBJ2-1,TRBD2,TRBV28,-,CASSSASGSRYNEQFF,TGTGCCAGCAGTTCCGCTAGCGGGAGTAGGTACAATGAGCAGTTCTTC
TRBJ1-3,TRBD1,TRBV10-3,few,CAISVGQGASGNTIYF,TGTGCCATCAGTGTCGGACAGGGGGCCAGTGGAAACACCATATATTTT
TRBJ1-2,TRBD1,TRBV27,-,CASSRIRTGDDYGYTF,TGTGCCAGCAGTAGAATACGAACAGGGGACGACTATGGCTACACCTTC
TRBJ1-2,TRBD1,TRBV4-1,-,CASSQEDRGGYGYTF,TGCGCCAGCAGCCAAGAAGACAGGGGAGGGTATGGCTACACCTTC
TRBJ2-5,TRBD1,TRBV11-2,once,CASSPGGTGIREETQYF,TGTGCCAGCAGCCCAGGAGGGACAGGGATTAGGGAAGAGACCCAGTACTTC
TRBJ1-6,TRBD1,TRBV11-3,-,CASSLATGNNSPLHF,TGTGCCAGCAGCCTTGCGACAGGGAACAATTCACCCCTCCACTTT
TRBJ2-6,-,TRBV2,-,CASILGVAGANVLTF,-
TRBJ2-4,TRBD1,TRBV28,-,CASSEGQLAKNIQYF,TGTGCCAGCAGTGAGGGACAGTTAGCCAAAAACATTCAGTACTTC
TRBJ1-2,-,TRBV12-3/TRBV12-4,-,CASSLRGLGGYTF,TGTGCCAGCAGTTTAAGGGGGTTGGGGGGCTACACCTTC
TRBJ2-7,TRBD1,TRBV12-5,-,CASGLVLSGQGVYF,TGTGCTAGTGGTTTGGTACTCAGCGGACAGGGGGTATACTTC
TRBJ2-5,-,TRBV4-1,-,CASSPQGGLQETQYF,TGCGCCAGCAGCCCCCAAGGCGGGCTCCAAGAGACCCAGTACTTC
TRBJ1-6,-,TRBV18,few,CASSPRLQGSNSPLHF,TGTGCCAGCTCACCACGGTTGCAGGGTTCTAATTCACCCCTCCACTTT
TRBJ1-3,-,TRBV9,-,CASSFDRTNSGNTIYF,TGTGCCAGCAGTTTTGACAGAACAAACTCTGGAAACACCATATATTTT
TRBJ1-1,-,TRBV12-3/TRBV12-4,-,CASSFSATEAFF,TGTGCCAGCAGTTTCAGTGCTACTGAAGCTTTCTTT
TRBJ1-6,TRBD1,TRBV19,-,CASSIRTGGQLDSPLHF,TGTGCCAGTAGTATTAGGACAGGGGGCCAATTGGATTCACCCCTCCACTTT
TRBJ1-5,-,TRBV28,few,CASSLEGSSLYQPQHF,TGTGCCAGCAGTTTGGAGGGTTCCAGCCTATATCAGCCCCAGCATTTT
TRBJ1-2,-,TRBV10-1,-,CATYSAERGSYGYTF,TGCGCCACCTACTCCGCTGAGCGGGGGTCCTATGGCTACACCTTC
TRBJ1-3,-,TRBV7-9,-,CASSLRQGLGNTIYF,TGTGCCAGCAGCCTGCGGCAGGGGCTGGGAAACACCATATATTTT
TRBJ2-2,TRBD2,TRBV9,-,CASHTTSGTTGELFF,TGTGCCAGCCATACAACTAGCGGGACAACCGGGGAGCTGTTTTTT
TRBJ1-1,TRBD1,TRBV27,few,CASRDRVNTEAFF,TGTGCCAGCAGGGACAGGGTCAACACTGAAGCTTTCTTT
TRBJ2-3,TRBD2,TRBV11-3,-,CASSLTSGKLDTQYF,TGTGCCAGCAGCTTAACTAGCGGGAAGCTAGATACGCAGTATTTT
TRBJ2-1,TRBD1,TRBV2,-,CASRGGSGTGAGNEQFF,TGTGCCAGCAGGGGGGGATCCGGGACAGGGGCAGGGAATGAGCAGTTCTTC
TRBJ1-1,-,TRBV7-9,-,CASSLTEYTEAFF,TGTGCCAGCAGCTTGACAGAATACACTGAAGCTTTCTTT
TRBJ1-6,-,TRBV3-1/TRBV3-2,-,CASSQVTEYNSPLHF,TGTGCCAGCAGCCAAGTCACTGAGTATAATTCACCCCTCCACTTT
TRBJ1-2,-,TRBV6-1,medium-sized,CASSDSGVGNYGYTF,TGTGCCAGCAGTGATTCGGGGGTTGGAAACTATGGCTACACCTTC
TRBJ1-1,-,TRBV3-1/TRBV3-2,-,CASSQARGLNTEAFF,TGTGCCAGCAGCCAAGCCCGAGGGTTGAACACTGAAGCTTTCTTT
TRBJ2-7,TRBD2,TRBV3-1/TRBV3-2,-,CASSPNSGGPSTEQYF,TGTGCCAGCAGCCCCAATAGCGGGGGCCCCTCGACCGAGCAGTACTTC
TRBJ1-1,TRBD1,TRBV19,-,CASSTQGQGANTEAFF,TGTGCCAGTAGTACCCAAGGACAGGGGGCGAACACTGAAGCTTTCTTT
TRBJ2-2,-,TRBV3-1/TRBV3-2,-,CASSQGWQGWELFF,TGTGCCAGCAGCCAAGGTTGGCAGGGCTGGGAGCTGTTTTTT
TRBJ2-5,TRBD1,TRBV6-5,-,CASRRDRGQETQYF,TGTGCCAGCAGAAGGGACAGGGGACAAGAGACCCAGTACTTC
TRBJ1-3,-,TRBV5-1,-,CASSLEGASSGNTIYF,TGCGCCAGCAGCTTGGAAGGGGCTTCATCCGGAAACACCATATATTTT
TRBJ1-1,TRBD1,TRBV6-5,-,CASSQQGAWTEAFF,TGTGCCAGCAGCCAACAGGGGGCATGGACTGAAGCTTTCTTT
TRBJ2-2,-,TRBV5-1,once,CATTRHRDGGTGNTGELFF,TGCGCCACCACCAGACACAGGGACGGGGGGACAGGGAACACCGGGGAGCTGTTTTTT
TRBJ2-3,TRBD1,TRBV5-1,-,CASSPDGTGGGNTQYF,TGCGCCAGCAGCCCCGATGGGACAGGAGGAGGGAATACGCAGTATTTT